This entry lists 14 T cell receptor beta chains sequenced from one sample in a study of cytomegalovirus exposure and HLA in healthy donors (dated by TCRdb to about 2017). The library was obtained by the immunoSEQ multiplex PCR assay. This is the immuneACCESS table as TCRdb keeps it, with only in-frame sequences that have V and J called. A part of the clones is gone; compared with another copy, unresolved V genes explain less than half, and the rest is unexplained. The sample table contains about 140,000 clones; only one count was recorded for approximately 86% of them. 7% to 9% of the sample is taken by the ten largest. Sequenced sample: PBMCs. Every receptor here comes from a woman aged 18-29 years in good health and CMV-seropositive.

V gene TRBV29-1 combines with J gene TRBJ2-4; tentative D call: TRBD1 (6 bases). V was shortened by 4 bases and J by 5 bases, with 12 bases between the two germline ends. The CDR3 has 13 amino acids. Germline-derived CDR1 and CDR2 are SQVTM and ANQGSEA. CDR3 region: CSVAKTGENIQYF. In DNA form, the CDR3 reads TGCAGCGTTGCAAAGACAGGAGAAAACATTCAGTACTTC.

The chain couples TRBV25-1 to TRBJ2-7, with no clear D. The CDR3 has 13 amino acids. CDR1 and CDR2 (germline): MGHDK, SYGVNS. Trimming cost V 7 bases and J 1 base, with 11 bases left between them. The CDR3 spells CASTEYSSYEQYF. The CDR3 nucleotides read TGTGCCAGCACCGAGTACTCATCCTACGAGCAGTACTTC.

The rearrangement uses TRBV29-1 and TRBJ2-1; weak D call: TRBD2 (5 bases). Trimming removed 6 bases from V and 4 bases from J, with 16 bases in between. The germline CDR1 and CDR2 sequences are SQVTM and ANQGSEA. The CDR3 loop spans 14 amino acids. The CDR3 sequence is CSVARGSAYNEQFF. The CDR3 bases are TGCAGCGTCGCAAGAGGGTCAGCATACAATGAGCAGTTCTTC.

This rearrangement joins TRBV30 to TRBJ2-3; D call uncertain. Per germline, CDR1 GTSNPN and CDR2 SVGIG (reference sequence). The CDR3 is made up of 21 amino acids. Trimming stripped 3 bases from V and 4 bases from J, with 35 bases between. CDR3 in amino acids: CAWSLLPLNWVAENQADTQYF. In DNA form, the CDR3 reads TGTGCCTGGAGCCTATTACCCCTAAATTGGGTTGCCGAAAATCAGGCAGATACGCAGTATTTT.

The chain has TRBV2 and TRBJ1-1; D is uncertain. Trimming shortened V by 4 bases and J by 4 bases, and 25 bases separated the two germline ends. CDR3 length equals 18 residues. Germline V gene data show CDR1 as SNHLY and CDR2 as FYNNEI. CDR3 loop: CASSGWLLVEGSRTEAFF. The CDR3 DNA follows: TGTGCCAGCAGTGGGTGGTTGTTGGTTGAGGGATCTCGCACTGAAGCTTTCTTT.

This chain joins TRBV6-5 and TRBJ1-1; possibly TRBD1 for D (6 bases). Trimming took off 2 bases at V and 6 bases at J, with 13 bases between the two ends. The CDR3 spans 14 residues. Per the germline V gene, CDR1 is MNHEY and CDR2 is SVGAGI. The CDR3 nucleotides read TGTGCCAGCAGTTACACGGTCGGGACACCTGAAGCTTTCTTT. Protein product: CASSYTVGTPEAFF.

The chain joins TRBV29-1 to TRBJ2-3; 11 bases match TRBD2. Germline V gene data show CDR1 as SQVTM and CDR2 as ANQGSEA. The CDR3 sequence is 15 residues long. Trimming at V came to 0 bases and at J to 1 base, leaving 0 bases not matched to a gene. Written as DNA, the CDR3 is TGCAGCGTTGAAGAACTAGCGGGAGGCACAGATACGCAGTATTTT. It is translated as CSVEELAGGTDTQYF.

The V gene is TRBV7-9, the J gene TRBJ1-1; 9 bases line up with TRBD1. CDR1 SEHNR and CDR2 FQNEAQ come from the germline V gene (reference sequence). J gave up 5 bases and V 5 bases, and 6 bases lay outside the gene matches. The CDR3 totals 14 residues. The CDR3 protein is CASSKGQGTTEAFF. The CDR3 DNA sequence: TGTGCCAGCAGCAAGGGACAGGGAACGACTGAAGCTTTCTTT.

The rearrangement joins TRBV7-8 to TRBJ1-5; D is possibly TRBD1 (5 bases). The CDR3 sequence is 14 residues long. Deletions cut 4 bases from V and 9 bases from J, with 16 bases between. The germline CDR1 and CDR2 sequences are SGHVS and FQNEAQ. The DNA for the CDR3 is TGTGCCAGCAGCTCAACCGAGACAGTTGCGCCCCAGCATTTT. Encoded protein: CASSSTETVAPQHF.

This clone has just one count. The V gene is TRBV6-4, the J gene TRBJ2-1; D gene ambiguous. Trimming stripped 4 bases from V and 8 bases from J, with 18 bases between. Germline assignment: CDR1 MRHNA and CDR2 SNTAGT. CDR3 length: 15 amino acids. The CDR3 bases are TGTGCCAGCAGTGCCTCTCACGATCCTACGGATGAGCAGTTCTTC. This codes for CASSASHDPTDEQFF.

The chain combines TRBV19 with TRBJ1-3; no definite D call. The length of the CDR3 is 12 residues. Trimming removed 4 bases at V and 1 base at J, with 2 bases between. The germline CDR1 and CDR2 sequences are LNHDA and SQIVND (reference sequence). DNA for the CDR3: TGTGCCAGTAGTACTTCTGGAAACACCATATATTTT. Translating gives CASSTSGNTIYF.

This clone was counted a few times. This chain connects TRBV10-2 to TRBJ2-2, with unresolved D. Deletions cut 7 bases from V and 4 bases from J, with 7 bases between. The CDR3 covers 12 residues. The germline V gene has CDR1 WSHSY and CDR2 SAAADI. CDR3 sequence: CASTPVTGELFF. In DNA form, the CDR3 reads TGCGCCAGCACCCCTGTCACCGGGGAGCTGTTTTTT.

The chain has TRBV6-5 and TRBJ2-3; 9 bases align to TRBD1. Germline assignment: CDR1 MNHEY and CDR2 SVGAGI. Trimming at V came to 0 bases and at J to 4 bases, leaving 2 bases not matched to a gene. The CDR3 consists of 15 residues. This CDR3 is CASSYSRQGADTQYF. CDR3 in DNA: TGTGCCAGCAGTTACTCCCGACAGGGGGCAGATACGCAGTATTTT.

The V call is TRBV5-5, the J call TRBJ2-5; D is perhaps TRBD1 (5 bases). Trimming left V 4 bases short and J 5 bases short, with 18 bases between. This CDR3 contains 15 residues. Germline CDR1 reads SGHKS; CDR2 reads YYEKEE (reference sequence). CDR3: CASSRLWGYGETQYF. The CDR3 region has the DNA TGTGCCAGCAGCCGGTTATGGGGCTACGGGGAGACCCAGTACTTC.